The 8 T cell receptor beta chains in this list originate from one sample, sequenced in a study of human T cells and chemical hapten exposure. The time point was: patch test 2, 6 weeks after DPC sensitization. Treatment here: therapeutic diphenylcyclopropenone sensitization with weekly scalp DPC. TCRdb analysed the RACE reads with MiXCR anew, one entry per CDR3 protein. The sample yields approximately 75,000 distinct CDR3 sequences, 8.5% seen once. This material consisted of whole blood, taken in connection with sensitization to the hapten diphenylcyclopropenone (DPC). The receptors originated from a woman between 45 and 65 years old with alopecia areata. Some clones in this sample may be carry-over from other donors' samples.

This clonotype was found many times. In DNA, the CDR3 is TGTGCCAGCAGCCCCGGACAGGGACGCACCGGGGAGCTGTTTTTT. Translated, it gives CASSPGQGRTGELFF. V and J are TRBV6-5 and TRBJ2-2, with 8 bases lining up with TRBD1. CDR1 and CDR2 (germline): MNHEY, SVGAGI. CDR3 length: 15 amino acids. V was clipped by 6 bases and J by 4 bases; unmatched bases: 7.

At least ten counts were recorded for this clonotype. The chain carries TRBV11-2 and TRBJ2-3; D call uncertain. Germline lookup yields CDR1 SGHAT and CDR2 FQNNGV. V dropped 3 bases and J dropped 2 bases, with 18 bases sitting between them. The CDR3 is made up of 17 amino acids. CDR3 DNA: TGTGCCAGCAGCTTCCCCACCGAATCCGACGACACAGATACGCAGTATTTT. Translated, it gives CASSFPTESDDTDTQYF.

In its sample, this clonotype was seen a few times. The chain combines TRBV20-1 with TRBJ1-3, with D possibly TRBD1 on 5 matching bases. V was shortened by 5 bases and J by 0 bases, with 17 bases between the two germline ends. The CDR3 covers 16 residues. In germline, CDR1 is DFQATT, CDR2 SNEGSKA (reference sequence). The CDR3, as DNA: TGCAGTGCTGCAGTAGGGGCCGGGGCCTCTGGAAACACCATATATTTT. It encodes CSAAVGAGASGNTIYF.

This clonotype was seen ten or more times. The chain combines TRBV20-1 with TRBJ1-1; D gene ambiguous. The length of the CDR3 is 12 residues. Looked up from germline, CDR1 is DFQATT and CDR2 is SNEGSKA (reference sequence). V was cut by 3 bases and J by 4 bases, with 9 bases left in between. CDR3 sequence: CSASGFGTEAFF. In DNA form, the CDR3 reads TGCAGTGCTAGCGGCTTCGGCACTGAAGCTTTCTTT.

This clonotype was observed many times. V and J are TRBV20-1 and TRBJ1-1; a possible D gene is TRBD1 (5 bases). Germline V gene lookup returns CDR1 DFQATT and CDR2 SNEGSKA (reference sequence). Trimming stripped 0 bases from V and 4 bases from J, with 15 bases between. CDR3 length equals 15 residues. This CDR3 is CSARDTRSQGTEAFF. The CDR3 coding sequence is TGCAGTGCTAGAGATACCCGTAGCCAGGGCACTGAAGCTTTCTTT.

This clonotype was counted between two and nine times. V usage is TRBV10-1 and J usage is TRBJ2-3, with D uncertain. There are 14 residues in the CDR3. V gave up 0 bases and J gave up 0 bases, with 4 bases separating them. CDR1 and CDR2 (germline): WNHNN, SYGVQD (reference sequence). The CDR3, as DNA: TGCGCCAGCAGTGAGTCCCGAAGCACAGATACGCAGTATTTT. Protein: CASSESRSTDTQYF.

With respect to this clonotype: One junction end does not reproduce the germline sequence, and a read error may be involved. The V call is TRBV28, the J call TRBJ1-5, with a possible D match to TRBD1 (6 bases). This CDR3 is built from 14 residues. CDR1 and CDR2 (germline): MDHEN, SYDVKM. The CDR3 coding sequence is TGTGCCAGCATTCGGGGGCAGATCAATCAGCCCCAGAATTTT. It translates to CASIRGQINQPQNF. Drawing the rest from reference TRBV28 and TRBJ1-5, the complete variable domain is DVKVTQSSRYLVKRTGEKVFLECVQDMDHENMFWYRQDPGLGLRLIYFSYDVKMKEKGDIPEGYSVSREKKERFSLILESASTNQTSMYLCASIRGQINQPQNFGDGTRLSIL.

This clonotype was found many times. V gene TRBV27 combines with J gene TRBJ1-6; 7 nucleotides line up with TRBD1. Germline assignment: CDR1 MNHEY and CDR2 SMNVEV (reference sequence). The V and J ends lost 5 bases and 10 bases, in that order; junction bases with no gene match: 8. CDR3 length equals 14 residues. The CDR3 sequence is CASSPQGIGSPLHF. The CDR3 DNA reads TGTGCCAGCAGTCCACAGGGGATCGGCTCACCCCTCCACTTT.